This TCR beta chain was observed in a study of response to subunit inactivated influenza vaccine. This clonotype has a handful of counts. As yet, its antigen is unknown. TCRdb analysed the RT-PCR reads with MiXCR anew, one entry per CDR3 protein. The sample carries around 710,000 distinct CDR3 sequences, around 13% recorded once. Overall study findings and caveats: Authors suggested few new T cells are recruited by each seasonal influenza vaccination.

The ends were cut back, 1 base at V and 2 bases at J, with 8 bases in the middle. Germline CDR1 is SEHNR and CDR2 is FQNEAQ (reference sequence). CDR3 length: 14 residues. The J gene is TRBJ2-5, the V gene TRBV7-9; no clear D. The sample consisted of PBMCs from blood, taken roughly 15 days before vaccination. The clonotype originates from a man over 45 who received an inactivated influenza vaccine. The CDR3 coding sequence is TGTGCCAGCAGCTTAGTGTCGGAACAAGAGACCCAGTACTTC. It translates to CASSLVSEQETQYF.